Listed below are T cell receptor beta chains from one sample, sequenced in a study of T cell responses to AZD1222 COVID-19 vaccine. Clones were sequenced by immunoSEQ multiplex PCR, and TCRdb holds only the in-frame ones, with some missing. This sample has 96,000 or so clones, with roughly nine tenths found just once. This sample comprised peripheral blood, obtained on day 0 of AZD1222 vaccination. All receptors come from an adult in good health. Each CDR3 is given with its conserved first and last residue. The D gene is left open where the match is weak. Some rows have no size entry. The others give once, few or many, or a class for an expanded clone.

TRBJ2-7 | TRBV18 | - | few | CASSPPSSDSSYEQYF | TGTGCCAGCTCACCCCCTTCTAGCGACTCTTCCTACGAGCAGTACTTC
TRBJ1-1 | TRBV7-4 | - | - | CASRFHTHHRNTEAFF | TGTGCCAGCCGCTTCCATACCCACCACAGGAACACTGAAGCTTTCTTT
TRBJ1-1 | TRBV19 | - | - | CASSSQGITSTEAFF | TGTGCCAGTAGTTCCCAGGGGATTACGAGCACTGAAGCTTTCTTT
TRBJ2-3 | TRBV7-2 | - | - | CASSLVGGSTDTQYF | TGTGCCAGCAGCTTAGTTGGCGGTTCCACAGATACGCAGTATTTT
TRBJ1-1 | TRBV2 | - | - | CASSAGWGNAEAFF | TGTGCCAGCAGTGCAGGGTGGGGGAACGCTGAAGCTTTCTTT
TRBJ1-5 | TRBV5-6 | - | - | CASSLWGGQPQHF | TGTGCCAGCAGCTTGTGGGGGGGACAGCCCCAGCATTTT
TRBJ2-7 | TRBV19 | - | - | CASRDNTGRGAYEQYF | TGTGCCAGTAGGGATAATACAGGGAGAGGGGCCTACGAGCAGTACTTC
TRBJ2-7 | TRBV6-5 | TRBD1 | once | CASSYSGQGPHEQYF | TGTGCCAGCAGTTACTCGGGACAGGGGCCCCACGAGCAGTACTTC
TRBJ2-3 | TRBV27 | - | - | CASSSVRGPDTQYF | TGTGCCAGCAGTTCTGTGAGGGGCCCAGATACGCAGTATTTT
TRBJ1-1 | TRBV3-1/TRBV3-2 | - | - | CASSQDRENTEAFF | TGTGCCAGCAGCCAAGACAGGGAAAACACTGAAGCTTTCTTT
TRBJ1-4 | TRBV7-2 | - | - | CASSSTGTLREKLFF | TGTGCCAGCAGCTCCACCGGGACCCTGAGGGAAAAACTGTTTTTT
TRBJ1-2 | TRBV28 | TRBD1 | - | CASSSSGTGYGYTF | TGTGCCAGCAGTTCGTCCGGGACAGGGTATGGCTACACCTTC
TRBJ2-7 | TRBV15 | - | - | CATSRDTRAGSSEQYF | TGTGCCACCAGCAGAGATACTAGGGCAGGGAGCTCCGAGCAGTACTTC
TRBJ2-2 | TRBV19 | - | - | CASSVGTPNTGELFF | TGTGCCAGTAGTGTCGGGACTCCGAACACCGGGGAGCTGTTTTTT
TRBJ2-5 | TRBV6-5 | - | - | CAGRSQETQYF | TGTGCCGGCAGGTCCCAAGAGACCCAGTACTTC
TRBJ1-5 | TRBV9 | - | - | CASSVVASQTLPQHF | TGTGCCAGCAGCGTAGTGGCCAGCCAAACATTGCCCCAGCATTTT
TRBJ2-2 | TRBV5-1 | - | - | CASRYLMNTGELFF | TGCGCCAGCAGGTACCTAATGAACACCGGGGAGCTGTTTTTT
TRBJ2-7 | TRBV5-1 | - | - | CASSLVGDTYYEQYF | TGCGCCAGCAGCTTGGTCGGGGACACTTACTACGAGCAGTACTTC
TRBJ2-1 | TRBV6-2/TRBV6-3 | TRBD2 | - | CASSYLVAGAKEQFF | TGTGCCAGCAGTTACCTGGTAGCGGGAGCGAAGGAGCAGTTCTTC
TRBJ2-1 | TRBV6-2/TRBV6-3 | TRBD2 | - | CASSYSTGLEGGNEQFF | TGTGCCAGCAGTTACTCGACGGGACTAGAGGGGGGTAATGAGCAGTTCTTC
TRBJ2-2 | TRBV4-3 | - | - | CASSQDYAPGELFF | TGCGCCAGCAGCCAAGATTACGCACCCGGGGAGCTGTTTTTT
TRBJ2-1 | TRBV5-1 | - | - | CASTEFRAGNEQFF | TGCGCCAGCACCGAGTTCAGGGCCGGCAATGAGCAGTTCTTC
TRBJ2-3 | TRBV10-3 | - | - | CAISDEGQPHGDTQYF | TGTGCCATCAGTGATGAAGGACAGCCTCACGGGGATACGCAGTATTTT
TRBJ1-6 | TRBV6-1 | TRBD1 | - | CASSEWAGGFNSPLHF | TGTGCCAGCAGTGAATGGGCAGGGGGGTTTAATTCACCCCTCCACTTT
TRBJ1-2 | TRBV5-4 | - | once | CASRLTGHDGGGYTF | TGTGCCAGCAGGTTGACAGGACATGACGGGGGTGGCTACACCTTC
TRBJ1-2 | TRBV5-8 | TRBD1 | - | CASSSPGQGADGYTF | TGTGCCAGCAGCTCCCCGGGACAGGGGGCAGATGGCTACACCTTC
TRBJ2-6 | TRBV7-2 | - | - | CASSLGGRSATGANVLTF | TGTGCCAGCAGCTTAGGGGGGCGTAGCGCAACTGGGGCCAACGTCCTGACTTTC
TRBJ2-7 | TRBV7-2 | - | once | CASSSFNGNEQYF | TGTGCCAGCAGCTCTTTTAATGGCAACGAGCAGTACTTC
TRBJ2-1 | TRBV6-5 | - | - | CASTGWNEQFF | TGTGCCAGCACAGGGTGGAATGAGCAGTTCTTC
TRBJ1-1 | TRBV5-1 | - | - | CASSLASGTENTEAFF | TGCGCCAGCAGCTTGGCCTCCGGGACTGAGAACACTGAAGCTTTCTTT
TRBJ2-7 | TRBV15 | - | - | CATSRGGAAATYEQYF | TGTGCCACCAGCAGAGGGGGGGCGGCGGCTACCTACGAGCAGTACTTC
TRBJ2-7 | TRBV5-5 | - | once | CASSLGSENYEQYF | TGTGCCAGCAGCTTGGGTTCAGAAAACTACGAGCAGTACTTC
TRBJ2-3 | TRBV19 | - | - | CASSMGGAGADTQYF | TGTGCCAGTAGTATGGGGGGAGCCGGGGCAGATACGCAGTATTTT
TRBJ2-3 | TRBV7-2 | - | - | CASSHRAPDTQYF | TGTGCCAGCAGCCACCGGGCCCCGGATACGCAGTATTTT
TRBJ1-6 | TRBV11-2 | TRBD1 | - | CASSLTSGQGISPLHF | TGTGCCAGCAGCCTCACGTCGGGACAGGGGATTTCACCCCTCCACTTT
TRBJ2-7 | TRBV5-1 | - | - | CASSRNTGNLEQYF | TGCGCCAGCAGCCGAAACACAGGGAACTTAGAGCAGTACTTC
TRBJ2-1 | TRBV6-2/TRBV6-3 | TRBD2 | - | CASSLHSGSPYNEQFF | TGTGCCAGCAGTCTCCATAGCGGGAGTCCCTACAATGAGCAGTTCTTC
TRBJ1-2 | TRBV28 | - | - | CASIRGGQGYTF | TGTGCCAGCATCAGGGGAGGACAGGGCTACACCTTC
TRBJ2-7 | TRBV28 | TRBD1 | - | CASSLSQGGSNEQYF | TGTGCCAGCAGTTTATCACAAGGGGGCTCTAACGAGCAGTACTTC
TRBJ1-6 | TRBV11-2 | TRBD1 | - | CASSPQGRSGHSPLHF | TGTGCCAGCAGCCCACAGGGGAGATCTGGCCATTCACCCCTCCACTTT
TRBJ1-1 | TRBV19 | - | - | CASSMGGDEYTEAFF | TGTGCCAGTAGTATGGGCGGAGACGAGTACACTGAAGCTTTCTTT
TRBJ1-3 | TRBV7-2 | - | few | CASHWVGSSGNTIYF | TGTGCCAGCCATTGGGTGGGGAGCTCTGGAAACACCATATATTTT
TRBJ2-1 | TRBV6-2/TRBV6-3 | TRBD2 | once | CASSYSGTTPDNEQFF | TGTGCCAGCAGTTACTCAGGGACTACCCCCGACAATGAGCAGTTCTTC
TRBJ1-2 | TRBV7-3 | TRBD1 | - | CASSSRGGQGALGYTF | TGTGCCAGCAGCTCCCGAGGGGGACAGGGGGCCTTGGGCTACACCTTC
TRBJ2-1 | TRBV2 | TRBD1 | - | CASSSDRGSYNEQFF | TGTGCCAGCAGCTCGGACAGGGGCTCCTACAATGAGCAGTTCTTC
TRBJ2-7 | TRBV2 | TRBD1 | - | CASRAQGADPYEQYF | TGTGCCAGCAGGGCCCAGGGGGCAGACCCCTACGAGCAGTACTTC
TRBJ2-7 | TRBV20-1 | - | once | CSARADGEQYF | TGCAGTGCTAGAGCTGACGGGGAGCAGTACTTC
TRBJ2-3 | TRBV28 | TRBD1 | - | CASRGQGGTDTQYF | TGTGCCAGCAGAGGACAGGGTGGGACAGATACGCAGTATTTT
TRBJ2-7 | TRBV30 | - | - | CAWSGGPYEQYF | TGTGCCTGGAGCGGTGGTCCCTACGAGCAGTACTTC